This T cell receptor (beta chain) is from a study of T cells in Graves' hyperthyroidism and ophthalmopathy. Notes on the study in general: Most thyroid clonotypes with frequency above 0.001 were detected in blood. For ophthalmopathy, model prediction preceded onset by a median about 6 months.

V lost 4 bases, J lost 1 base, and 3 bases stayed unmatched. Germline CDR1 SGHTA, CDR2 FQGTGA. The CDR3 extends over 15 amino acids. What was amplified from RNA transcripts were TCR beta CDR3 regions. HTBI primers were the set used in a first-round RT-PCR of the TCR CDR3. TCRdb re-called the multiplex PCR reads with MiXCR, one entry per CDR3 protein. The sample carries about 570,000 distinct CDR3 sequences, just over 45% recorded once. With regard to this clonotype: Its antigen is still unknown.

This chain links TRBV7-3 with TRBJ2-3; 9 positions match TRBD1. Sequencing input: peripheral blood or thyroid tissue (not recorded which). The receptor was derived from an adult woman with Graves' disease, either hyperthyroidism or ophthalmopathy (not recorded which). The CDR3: CASSSTGGGTDTQYF. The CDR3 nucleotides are TGTGCCAGCAGCTCAACAGGGGGCGGCACAGATACGCAGTATTTT. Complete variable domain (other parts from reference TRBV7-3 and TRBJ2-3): GAGVSQTPSNKVTEKGKYVELRCDPISGHTALYWYRQSLGQGPEFLIYFQGTGAADDSGLPNDRFFAVRPEGSVSTLKIQRTERGDSAVYLCASSSTGGGTDTQYFGPGTRLTVL.